This is a list of T cell receptor beta chains from one sample in a study of blood T cell repertoires in COVID-19. Produced via immunoSEQ multiplex PCR; TCRdb's table is partial and in-frame only. The sample includes fewer than 80,000 clones, 89% of them seen just once. Sequences were obtained from peripheral blood. These receptor sequences come from a woman aged 50 to 60 with active COVID-19. Each CDR3 is given with its conserved first and last residue. Each record gives: CDR3 protein, CDR3 DNA, V gene, J gene, clone size, D gene. A D gene is named only where the DNA matches it firmly. Only some rows state a clone size, as once, few, many or a class for expanded clones.

CDR3aa: CASSPQGAKQYF
CDR3nt: TGTGCCAGCTCACCACAAGGGGCTAAGCAGTACTTC
v_gene: TRBV18
j_gene: TRBJ2-7
abundance: .
d_gene: .

CDR3aa: CASSQGTSSYEQYF
CDR3nt: TGTGCCAGCAGCCAAGGGACTAGCTCCTACGAGCAGTACTTC
v_gene: TRBV3-1/TRBV3-2
j_gene: TRBJ2-7
abundance: .
d_gene: TRBD2

CDR3aa: CASSLRVSGRGQFF
CDR3nt: TGCGCCAGCAGCTTGCGGGTTAGCGGGAGAGGGCAGTTCTTC
v_gene: TRBV5-1
j_gene: TRBJ2-1
abundance: .
d_gene: TRBD2

CDR3aa: CASSSGGGTGELFF
CDR3nt: TGTGCCAGCAGTAGCGGGGGGGGGACCGGGGAGCTGTTTTTT
v_gene: TRBV6-5
j_gene: TRBJ2-2
abundance: .
d_gene: TRBD2

CDR3aa: CASRSQRDRDTQYF
CDR3nt: TGTGCCAGCAGATCCCAGCGGGATCGCGATACGCAGTATTTT
v_gene: TRBV6-5
j_gene: TRBJ2-3
abundance: .
d_gene: TRBD2

CDR3aa: CARINRGLQETQYF
CDR3nt: TGTGCCCGAATCAACAGGGGCCTTCAAGAGACCCAGTACTTC
v_gene: TRBV11-3
j_gene: TRBJ2-5
abundance: .
d_gene: TRBD1

CDR3aa: CASSSGQGNYGYTF
CDR3nt: TGTGCCAGCAGCTCAGGACAGGGAAACTATGGCTACACCTTC
v_gene: TRBV5-4
j_gene: TRBJ1-2
abundance: .
d_gene: TRBD1

CDR3aa: CASSATLAGDLGGELFF
CDR3nt: TGCGCCAGCAGTGCCACACTAGCGGGAGACTTGGGCGGGGAGCTGTTTTTT
v_gene: TRBV10-2
j_gene: TRBJ2-2
abundance: .
d_gene: TRBD2

CDR3aa: CASSSPGGNNQPQHF
CDR3nt: TGTGCCAGCAGCTCCCCGGGAGGGAACAATCAGCCCCAGCATTTT
v_gene: TRBV7-2
j_gene: TRBJ1-5
abundance: .
d_gene: .

CDR3aa: CATSDAGRETFNEQFF
CDR3nt: TGTGCCACCAGTGATGCGGGTCGGGAAACCTTCAATGAGCAGTTCTTC
v_gene: TRBV24-1
j_gene: TRBJ2-1
abundance: .
d_gene: .

CDR3aa: CAWRGLAGASYEQYF
CDR3nt: TGTGCCTGGCGGGGACTAGCGGGTGCCTCCTACGAGCAGTACTTC
v_gene: TRBV30
j_gene: TRBJ2-7
abundance: .
d_gene: TRBD2

CDR3aa: CAISEGQGSDTQYF
CDR3nt: TGTGCCATCAGTGAGGGACAGGGGTCAGATACGCAGTATTTT
v_gene: TRBV10-3
j_gene: TRBJ2-3
abundance: .
d_gene: TRBD1

CDR3aa: CASSELAGVGSDTQYF
CDR3nt: TGTGCCAGCAGTGAGCTAGCGGGAGTAGGGTCAGATACGCAGTATTTT
v_gene: TRBV6-4
j_gene: TRBJ2-3
abundance: few
d_gene: TRBD2

CDR3aa: CASRLSASTYEQYF
CDR3nt: TGTGCCAGCAGACTTAGCGCGAGTACCTACGAGCAGTACTTC
v_gene: TRBV6-5
j_gene: TRBJ2-7
abundance: .
d_gene: .

CDR3aa: CASTQENRGAEAFF
CDR3nt: TGTGCCAGCACACAAGAGAACAGGGGCGCTGAAGCTTTCTTT
v_gene: TRBV2
j_gene: TRBJ1-1
abundance: .
d_gene: TRBD1

CDR3aa: CASSPLLLAGAADTQYF
CDR3nt: TGTGCCAGCTCACCACTATTACTAGCGGGAGCGGCAGATACGCAGTATTTT
v_gene: TRBV18
j_gene: TRBJ2-3
abundance: once
d_gene: TRBD2

CDR3aa: CASSSRWGGWTGELFF
CDR3nt: TGTGCCAGCAGTTCCCGCTGGGGGGGCTGGACCGGGGAGCTGTTTTTT
v_gene: TRBV28
j_gene: TRBJ2-2
abundance: .
d_gene: .

CDR3aa: CASSQDRSTGELFF
CDR3nt: TGCGCCAGCAGCCAAGACAGGTCCACCGGGGAGCTGTTTTTT
v_gene: TRBV4-1
j_gene: TRBJ2-2
abundance: .
d_gene: .

CDR3aa: CASSLGGESGNTIYF
CDR3nt: TGTGCCAGCAGTTTAGGTGGGGAGTCCGGAAACACCATATATTTT
v_gene: TRBV28
j_gene: TRBJ1-3
abundance: once
d_gene: .

CDR3aa: CASSFRSTNEKLFF
CDR3nt: TGTGCCAGCAGTTTCCGGTCAACTAATGAAAAACTGTTTTTT
v_gene: TRBV28
j_gene: TRBJ1-4
abundance: .
d_gene: .

CDR3aa: CSVEGTSGGTDTQYF
CDR3nt: TGCAGCGTGGAAGGGACTAGCGGGGGGACAGATACGCAGTATTTT
v_gene: TRBV29-1
j_gene: TRBJ2-3
abundance: .
d_gene: TRBD2

CDR3aa: CASSRDFTDTQYF
CDR3nt: TGTGCCAGCAGCCGGGACTTCACAGATACGCAGTATTTT
v_gene: TRBV5-5
j_gene: TRBJ2-3
abundance: once
d_gene: .

CDR3aa: CASSLSYLDEQFF
CDR3nt: TGTGCCAGCAGCTTAAGTTACTTGGATGAGCAGTTCTTC
v_gene: TRBV7-3
j_gene: TRBJ2-1
abundance: .
d_gene: .

CDR3aa: CASRPGSSREQYF
CDR3nt: TGTGCCAGCAGGCCCGGGAGTTCCAGGGAGCAGTACTTC
v_gene: TRBV2
j_gene: TRBJ2-7
abundance: once
d_gene: .

CDR3aa: CASSETDRGKTDTQYF
CDR3nt: TGTGCCAGCAGTGAAACCGACAGGGGGAAGACAGATACGCAGTATTTT
v_gene: TRBV25-1
j_gene: TRBJ2-3
abundance: .
d_gene: TRBD1

CDR3aa: CASSLGLAAQETQYF
CDR3nt: TGTGCCAGCAGCTTAGGTCTAGCCGCCCAAGAGACCCAGTACTTC
v_gene: TRBV7-9
j_gene: TRBJ2-5
abundance: .
d_gene: .

CDR3aa: CASSVAAGPAETQYF
CDR3nt: TGTGCCAGCAGCGTAGCGGCAGGGCCTGCGGAGACCCAGTACTTC
v_gene: TRBV9
j_gene: TRBJ2-5
abundance: .
d_gene: .

CDR3aa: CASSLGDRDYGYTF
CDR3nt: TGCGCCAGCAGCTTGGGTGACAGGGACTATGGCTACACCTTC
v_gene: TRBV5-1
j_gene: TRBJ1-2
abundance: .
d_gene: TRBD1

CDR3aa: CAWTQWVAGRVGDEQFF
CDR3nt: TGTGCCTGGACCCAGTGGGTAGCGGGGCGCGTGGGTGATGAGCAGTTCTTC
v_gene: TRBV30
j_gene: TRBJ2-1
abundance: once
d_gene: TRBD2

CDR3aa: CATSDGTSGGISSYNEQFF
CDR3nt: TGTGCCACCAGTGATGGGACTAGCGGAGGTATTAGCTCCTACAATGAGCAGTTCTTC
v_gene: TRBV24-1
j_gene: TRBJ2-1
abundance: .
d_gene: TRBD2

CDR3aa: CASSDRGRGSYEQYF
CDR3nt: TGTGCCAGCAGTGACAGGGGGCGGGGATCCTACGAGCAGTACTTC
v_gene: TRBV6-1
j_gene: TRBJ2-7
abundance: .
d_gene: TRBD1

CDR3aa: CASSEGREVSEQFF
CDR3nt: TGTGCCAGCAGTGAGGGCCGTGAAGTAAGTGAGCAGTTCTTC
v_gene: TRBV6-4
j_gene: TRBJ2-1
abundance: .
d_gene: .

CDR3aa: CASRRGGGELFF
CDR3nt: TGCGCCAGCAGAAGAGGGGGCGGGGAGCTGTTTTTT
v_gene: TRBV5-1
j_gene: TRBJ2-2
abundance: .
d_gene: .

CDR3aa: CASSWDRGPLTF
CDR3nt: TGTGCCAGCAGTTGGGACAGGGGCCCCTTAACCTTC
v_gene: TRBV6-5
j_gene: TRBJ2-7
abundance: .
d_gene: TRBD1

CDR3aa: CASSPSAEGPRETQYF
CDR3nt: TGTGCCAGCAGCCCCTCGGCCGAGGGCCCGCGGGAGACCCAGTACTTC
v_gene: TRBV11-3
j_gene: TRBJ2-5
abundance: .
d_gene: .

CDR3aa: CASSSEGGGSNEQFF
CDR3nt: TGTGCCAGCAGTTCTGAGGGCGGGGGGTCGAATGAGCAGTTCTTC
v_gene: TRBV28
j_gene: TRBJ2-1
abundance: .
d_gene: TRBD2

CDR3aa: CASSSRVSGELFF
CDR3nt: TGTGCCAGCAGTTCCAGGGTTTCTGGGGAGCTGTTTTTT
v_gene: TRBV12-3/TRBV12-4
j_gene: TRBJ2-2
abundance: .
d_gene: .